The source of this TCR beta chain is a study of blood T cell repertoires in COVID-19. Study at large: In each case, the material was cDNA or gDNA derived from T cells, B-cell-depleted T cells, or PBMCs.

The V gene's germline CDR1 is SNHLY and CDR2 FYNNEI. This CDR3 spans 14 amino acids. Between the trimmed V and J ends, which lost 7 bases and 1 base, there was a span of 13 bases. In the authors' workflow: Estimated nucleated cell counts came from reference gene primer amplification. The data were produced by immunoSEQ multiplex PCR, yet TCRdb's version contains in-frame clones alone and is incomplete. V, J and clone size are taken as reported in that table, and D and trimming were inferred from the DNA itself. This sample carries about 140,000 clones, around nine tenths of them seen once, and the ten largest clones take more than 5%.

The sequencing sample was made of peripheral blood. This chain connects TRBV2 to TRBJ1-1; D ambiguous. This TCR was recovered from a human donor in a cohort sampled during active COVID-19. In DNA form, the CDR3 reads TGTGCCAGCAATGTTGAGGTGGAGAACACTGAAGCTTTCTTT. Its protein is CASNVEVENTEAFF.